The entry below gives a single T cell receptor (beta chain) sequence along with its context. Its cognate antigen has yet to be identified. No clone much larger than this one lies a single base away; base qualities are absent. This entry belongs to a study of T cell responses to AZD1222 COVID-19 vaccine (dated by TCRdb to the early 2020s). A note on the overall study: A total of about 230 trial participants underwent TCR sequencing, of whom about 200 received two doses of AZD1222 and about 25 received two doses of the MenACWY control vaccine. Trial participants were enrolled into age subgroups of 18-55, 56-69 and 70-plus years, which contained approximately 150, 30 and 60 TCR-sequenced participants, respectively. What the study reported, not specific to this receptor: The whole spike protein was spanned by vaccine-associated CD4 TCRs, and dominant responses were seen in regions 160-218 and 743-854. In the small 56-69-year group, the increase in depth fell short of significance, most likely because of low power. Because no day 14 peak-response samples were available, the repertoires could be characterized only after the peak T cell response. Reportedly, close to half of the unique spike-specific TCRs recognized epitopes lying outside the regions that are mutated in the B.1.351 and B.1.1.7 variants. Spike-specific TCR breadth and depth rose significantly after two AZD1222 doses compared with day 0 and with MenACWY recipients. Conclusions about previously exposed vaccinees are limited, since just a handful of AZD1222 recipients were seropositive for SARS-CoV-2 at baseline. Participants were mostly white British, with more females than males. The authors suggested clonal diversity may have been underestimated.

The germline V gene encodes CDR1 LGHDT and CDR2 YNNKEL (reference sequence). V and J lose 2 bases and 0 bases, and a span of 7 bases separates them. Spanning cysteine to phenylalanine, the CDR3 consists of 14 amino acids. The read is trimmed to its CDR3 DNA, 42 bases read in frame from base 1. The CDR3 regions of human TCRbeta chains were subjected to immunosequencing. The authors' analysis ran thus. TCRs in the repertoires were matched against a reference library of SARS-CoV-2-specific TCRs that had been generated with the MIRA antigen-specificity platform. Breadth was defined as the fraction of unique TCRs that were SARS-CoV-2-associated. Depth was defined as the fraction of total T cells that were SARS-CoV-2-associated. Using the MIRA data, each spike-specific TCR was mapped to the spike region that the TCR reacts to and placed in a CD4 or CD8 class. Log10-transformed breadth and depth values were compared by one-way ANOVA with Sidak's multiple comparisons tests. TCRdb re-hosts the immuneACCESS table, in-frame sequences only. Its copies lack some clones; in the studies checked, an unresolved V gene accounts for under half of them, and the cause for the rest is not known. The V and J calls and clone size come from that table; D and trimming were worked out from the DNA. Recorded for this sample are tens of thousands of clones; about 94% of them occurred a single time. The ten largest clones represent roughly 3.1% of the sample.

This specimen's time point label, interpreted: about 28 days (+/-7) after the second vaccine dose. AZD1222 recipients given second doses at about 4 weeks or at about 12 weeks were pooled, since spike-specific TCR depth and breadth were not found to differ between the two schedules. Samples from vaccinated people were obtained from the UK trials COV001 and COV002, which included a single-blind randomized controlled phase 2/3 trial of AZD1222 (ChAdOx1 nCoV-19) in healthy adults. Trial participant PBMC samples were collected at day 0 and day 28 after the second dose for TCRbeta chain sequencing. Recombination joined TRBV3-1 (or the pseudogene TRBV3-2) with TRBJ2-5; a tentative D call is TRBD2 (5 bases match). The sequence was obtained from an adult who received the AZD1222 COVID-19 vaccine. The specimen comprised peripheral blood, sampled 28 days after the second AZD1222 dose. The nucleotide sequence is TGTGCCAGCAGCCAACGGGGAGACCAAGAGACCCAGTACTTC. Its coded protein is CASSQRGDQETQYF.